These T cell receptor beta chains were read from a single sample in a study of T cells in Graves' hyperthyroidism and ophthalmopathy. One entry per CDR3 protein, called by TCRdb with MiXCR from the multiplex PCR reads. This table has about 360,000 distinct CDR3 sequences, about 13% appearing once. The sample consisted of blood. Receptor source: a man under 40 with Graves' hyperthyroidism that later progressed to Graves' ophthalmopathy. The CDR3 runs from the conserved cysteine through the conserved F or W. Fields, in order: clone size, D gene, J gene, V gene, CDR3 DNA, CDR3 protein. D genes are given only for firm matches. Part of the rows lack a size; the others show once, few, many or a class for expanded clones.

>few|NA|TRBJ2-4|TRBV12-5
TGTGCTAGTGGTCCCCGGACCGAAAACATTCAGTACTTC
CASGPRTENIQYF
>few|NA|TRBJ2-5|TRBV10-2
TGCGCCAGCAGTGAGGTGATGGCCCAAGAGACCCAGTACTTC
CASSEVMAQETQYF
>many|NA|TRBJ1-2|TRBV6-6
TGTGCCAGCAGTTACTCGACTGCCGGGGACTATGGCTACACCTTC
CASSYSTAGDYGYTF
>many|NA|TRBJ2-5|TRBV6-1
TGTGCCAGCACCAGGACTACCCAAGAGACCCAGTACTTC
CASTRTTQETQYF
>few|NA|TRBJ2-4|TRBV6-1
TGTGCCAGCAGCGTCGGACAGCCCGAAGACATTCAGTACTTC
CASSVGQPEDIQYF
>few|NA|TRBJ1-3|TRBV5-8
TGTGCCAGCAGCTTGTGGCAGCTCTCTGGAAACACCATATATTTT
CASSLWQLSGNTIYF
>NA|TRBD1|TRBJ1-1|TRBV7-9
TGTGCCAGCAACTTATTGACAGGGGCGGACACTGAAGCTTTCTTT
CASNLLTGADTEAFF
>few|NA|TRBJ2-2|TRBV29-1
TGCAGCGTCTTAACTGAGGCGGACACCGGGGAGCTGTTTTTT
CSVLTEADTGELFF
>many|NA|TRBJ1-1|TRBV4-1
TGCGCCAGCAGCCAGCAGAACACTGAAGCTTTCTTT
CASSQQNTEAFF
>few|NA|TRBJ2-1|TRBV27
TGTGCCAGCAGTTTAATGGCAGGAGGTACCGTAGGAGATGAGCAGTTCTTC
CASSLMAGGTVGDEQFF
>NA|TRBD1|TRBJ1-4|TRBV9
TGTGCCAGCAGCGGACGACAGGGGGGAGAAAAACTGTTTTTT
CASSGRQGGEKLFF
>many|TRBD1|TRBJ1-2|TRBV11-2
TGTGCCAGCAGTGACGGACAGGGTACTTACTCCACCTTC
CASSDGQGTYSTF
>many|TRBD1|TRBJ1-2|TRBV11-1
TGTGCCAGCAGCCGACAGGGGAACTATGGCTACACCTTC
CASSRQGNYGYTF
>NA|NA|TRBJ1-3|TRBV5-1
TGCGCCAGCAGCTTGGACTCTGCGGGAAACACCATATATTTT
CASSLDSAGNTIYF
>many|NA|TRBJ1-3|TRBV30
TGTGCCTGGACCAAAGGGACAGGAAACACCATATATTTT
CAWTKGTGNTIYF
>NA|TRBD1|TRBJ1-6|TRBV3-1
TGTGCCAGCAGCCAAGGACAGGGTTCGTGGAGTGGGTCACCCCTCCACTTT
CASSQGQGSWSGSPLHF
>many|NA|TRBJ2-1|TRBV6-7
TGTGCCAGCAGTTACCCGATATGGACTATGTACAATGAGCAGTTCTTC
CASSYPIWTMYNEQFF
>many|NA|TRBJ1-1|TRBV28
TGTGCCAGCGCACGTGGGACTGAAGCTTTCTTT
CASARGTEAFF
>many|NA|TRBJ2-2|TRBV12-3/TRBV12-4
TGTGCCAGCAGCCAACTGGGGAACACCGGGGAGCTGTTTTTT
CASSQLGNTGELFF
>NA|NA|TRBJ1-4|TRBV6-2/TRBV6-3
TGTGCCAGCAAAAGGTCTGGGACTTTACGGGAAAAACTGTTTTTT
CASKRSGTLREKLFF
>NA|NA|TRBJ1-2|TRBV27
TGTGCCGCCGGGACTTGGGATGGCTACACCTTC
CAAGTWDGYTF
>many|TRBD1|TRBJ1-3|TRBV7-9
TGTGCCAGCAGCAAGGACAGGGACCGAAACACCATATATTTT
CASSKDRDRNTIYF
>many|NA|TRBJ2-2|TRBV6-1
TGTGCCAGCAGTGAAGGGCCCGACGGCGGGGAGCTGTTTTTT
CASSEGPDGGELFF
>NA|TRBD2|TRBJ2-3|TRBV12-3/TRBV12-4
TGTGCCAGCACCCTAGCGGGGGGGCGAACAGATACGCAGTATTTT
CASTLAGGRTDTQYF
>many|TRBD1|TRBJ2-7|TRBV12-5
TGTGCTAGTGCCTTGACAGGGTGGTACGAGCAGTACTTC
CASALTGWYEQYF
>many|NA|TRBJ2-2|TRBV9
TGTGCCAGCAGCGTAGCTACCGGGGAGCTGTTTTTT
CASSVATGELFF
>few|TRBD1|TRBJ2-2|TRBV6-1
TGTGCCACCCGGGACAGGGAATTCAGGGAGCTGTTTTTT
CATRDREFRELFF
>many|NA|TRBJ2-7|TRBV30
TGTGCCTGGACCGGGGTCTTCGGCGAGCAGTACTTC
CAWTGVFGEQYF
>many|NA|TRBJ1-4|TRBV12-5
TGTGCTAGTGGTTTGGTCCAGGGCTCTGAAAAACTGTTTTTT
CASGLVQGSEKLFF
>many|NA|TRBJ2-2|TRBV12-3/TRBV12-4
TGTGCCAGCAGTGCCCGCGGCACCGGGGAGCTGTTTTTT
CASSARGTGELFF
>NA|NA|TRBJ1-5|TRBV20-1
TGCAGTGCTAGAGATGGGGCGGGGAATCAGCCCCAGCATTTT
CSARDGAGNQPQHF
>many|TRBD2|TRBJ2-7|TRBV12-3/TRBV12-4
TGTGCCAGCAGGATAGCGGGGGGCTACGAGCAGTACTTC
CASRIAGGYEQYF
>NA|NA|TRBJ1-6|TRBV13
TGTGCCAGCAGCTTATCTCTCCAAAGCTCCTATAATTCACCCCTCCACTTT
CASSLSLQSSYNSPLHF
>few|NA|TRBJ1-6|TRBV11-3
TGTGCCAGCAGCTTAGAGGGAAAAGGCTCACCCCTCCACTTT
CASSLEGKGSPLHF
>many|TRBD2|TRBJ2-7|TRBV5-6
TGTGCCAGCAGCTTGGTCGGACTAGCGGGGGGGCACCTCCCCTACGAGCAGTACTTC
CASSLVGLAGGHLPYEQYF
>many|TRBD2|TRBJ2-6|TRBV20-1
TGCAGTACGAGGGCCGCTGGGGGGAGGGCGGCCAACGTCCTGACTTTC
CSTRAAGGRAANVLTF
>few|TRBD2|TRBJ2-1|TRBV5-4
TGTGCCAGCGGTAGCGGGGGGGCCTACAATGAGCAGTTCTTC
CASGSGGAYNEQFF
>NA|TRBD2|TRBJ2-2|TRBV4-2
TGTGCCAGCAGCCACTCCCTAGCGGGGACCGGGGAGCTGTTTTTT
CASSHSLAGTGELFF
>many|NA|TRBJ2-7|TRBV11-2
TGTGCCAGCAGCTTGTTCTTCGGCTCCTACGAGCAGTACTTC
CASSLFFGSYEQYF